This T cell receptor beta chain was identified in a study of T cell responses to AZD1222 COVID-19 vaccine (dated by TCRdb to the early 2020s). About the investigation overall: AZD1222 recipients with second doses at about 4 weeks or about 12 weeks were pooled, because spike-specific TCR depth and breadth did not differ between schedules. TCR sequencing covered 233 trial participants: some 210 given two doses of AZD1222 and about 26 given two doses of MenACWY control vaccine. Enrollment into the trials was organized by age into subgroups of 18-55, 56-69 and 70-plus years, and those subgroups contained roughly 150, 30 and 60 TCR-sequenced participants, respectively. Overall results and qualifications from the work: Participants were mostly white British, with more females than males. The authors suggested clonal diversity may have been underestimated. In the small 56-69-year group, the increase in depth fell short of significance, most likely because of low power. Only 5 to 7 AZD1222 recipients were SARS-CoV-2 seropositive at baseline, limiting conclusions about previously exposed vaccinees. Nearly half of unique spike-specific TCRs reportedly recognized epitopes outside regions mutated in the B.1.351 and B.1.1.7 variants. No day 14 peak-response samples were available, so repertoires were characterized only after the peak T cell response. The vaccine-associated CD4 TCRs covered the entire spike protein, and the dominant responses fell in regions 160-218 and 743-854. After two AZD1222 doses, spike-specific TCR breadth and depth were significantly higher than at day 0 and than in MenACWY recipients.

V has 11 bases trimmed and J has 2 bases trimmed; junction bases matching no gene number 10. Reading from cysteine to phenylalanine, the CDR3 counts 14 amino acids. Solely the CDR3 DNA is kept, with 42 bases framed from the first base. CDR1 MNHEY and CDR2 SVGAGI are derived from the germline V gene. With regard to this clone: Its cognate antigen has yet to be identified. Nothing much larger sits one base from this clone, and base qualities are not available.

The time point label for this specimen denotes: baseline before first vaccination. Vaccinee samples came from UK trials COV001 and COV002, including a single-blind randomized controlled phase 2/3 trial of AZD1222 (ChAdOx1 nCoV-19) in healthy adults. For TCRbeta chain sequencing, PBMC samples were collected from trial participants at day 0 and at day 28 after the second dose. The CDR3 regions of human TCRbeta chains were analyzed by immunosequencing. In the paper's pipeline: TCRs in the repertoires were matched against a reference library of SARS-CoV-2-specific TCRs that had been generated with the MIRA antigen-specificity platform. Breadth meant the fraction of unique TCRs that were SARS-CoV-2-associated, whereas depth meant the fraction of total T cells that were SARS-CoV-2-associated. Using the MIRA data, every spike-specific TCR was mapped to the spike region that the TCR reacted to and assigned to either a CD4 or a CD8 class. Log10-transformed breadth and depth values were compared by one-way ANOVA with Sidak's multiple comparisons tests. Held by TCRdb, this immuneACCESS table contains in-frame sequences only and omits some clones. Under half of the omission traces to an unresolved V gene where checked; the cause of the rest is unknown. D and trimming were read from the DNA, whereas the V and J calls and clone size are those reported in that table. The sample table holds under 140,000 clones, of which about 90% were seen once. The top ten constitute around 3% of the sample.

The rearrangement combines TRBV6-5 with TRBJ2-7; the junction holds 9 bases that match TRBD1. The sequence was obtained from an adult in good health. The source was peripheral blood, collected on day 0 of AZD1222 vaccination. The CDR3 reads as follows: CAGATGGATYEQYF. The DNA sequence is as follows: TGTGCCGGGGCTACAGGGGGCGCGACCTACGAGCAGTACTTC.